A single TCR beta chain is shown here with its context. The antigen it recognizes is unknown. Per-base quality was not reported, and no clone a single base away is much larger than it. One collaborating source in Seattle enrolled patients during active infection and followed them longitudinally through the course of disease. Whole blood was collected in K2EDTA tubes by collaborating institutions according to the institutions' own protocols. Collaborator samples were shipped for TCRbeta analysis as frozen whole blood, isolated PBMCs, or DNA extracted from either sample type. These data originate in a study of blood T cell repertoires in COVID-19 (dated by TCRdb to about 2020). Turning to the overall study: The collaborator samples originated in the United States, Italy and Spain and spanned the acute and convalescent phases of COVID-19. The prospective study material was composed of cDNA or gDNA derived from T cells, B-cell-depleted T cells, or PBMCs. Subjects who had been exposed to COVID-19, were actively infected with it, or had recovered from it provided the deeply sampled blood TCRbeta repertoires that made up the dataset. A freely available public database, intended as a resource for researchers studying the immune response to SARS-CoV-2, is where the repertoires were released. Samples were obtained from the ongoing ImmuneRACE study (first 160 participants) and from 1,254 subjects provided by 6 global collaborators. The sample metadata nearly always contained a de-identified subject ID, COVID-19 status, age in years and sex. HLA class I and class II types, where available, came from metadata supplied by the sample provider rather than from assay-based typing. Findings and caveats that apply to the study as a whole: The quantity of clinical and demographic metadata differed by source and by participant and was supplied without curation.

TCRbeta CDR3 regions were amplified from genomic DNA using the immunoSEQ Assay, a bias-controlled multiplex PCR. The published analysis was carried out like this. The number of nucleated cells in each sample was estimated by amplification of reference gene primers within the assay. Sequence reads were collapsed and filtered to measure the absolute abundance of every unique TCRbeta CDR3 rearrangement. For each sample, productive Simpson clonality was calculated as the square root of Simpson's diversity index over productive rearrangements. Drawn from immuneACCESS, this table holds only the in-frame rearrangements with V and J called that TCRdb kept. Clones are partly lost; checked studies trace under half to an unresolved V gene and leave the rest unexplained. The DNA was the basis for D and trimming; V, J and clone size are from that table. Recorded for this sample are 250,000 to 300,000 clones; 86% of them occurred a single time. Approximately 12% of the sample comes from the top ten.

Taken from the germline V gene, the CDR1 and CDR2 loops are KGHSH and LQKENI. V ends up 0 bases short and J 7 bases short, with an unmatched junction base count of 9. Its CDR3 holds 15 amino acids, cysteine through phenylalanine. The read is trimmed to its CDR3 DNA, 45 bases read in frame from base 1. The chain uses TRBV18 and TRBJ2-7, and TRBD1 aligns with 7 junction nucleotides. Sequencing used peripheral blood. This receptor was obtained from a woman aged 25 to 39 with COVID-19, enrolled during active disease. The sequenced DNA: TGTGCCAGCTCACCACCCGACAGGGACCCAAGGGAGCAGTACTTC. Its protein is CASSPPDRDPREQYF. The variable domain in full, with residues beyond the CDR3 obtained from the reference TRBV18 and TRBJ2-7 genes, is NAGVMQNPRHLVRRRGQEARLRCSPMKGHSHVYWYRQLPEEGLKFMVYLQKENIIDESGMPKERFSAEFPKEGPSILRIQQVVRGDSAAYFCASSPPDRDPREQYFGPGTRLTVT.